The sequence of this T cell receptor (beta chain) was determined in a study of blood T cell repertoires in COVID-19 (dated by TCRdb to the early 2020s). Regarding the study in general: Samples from collaborators originated in the United States, Italy and Spain and spanned both the acute and convalescent phases of COVID-19. The material from the prospective study consisted of cDNA or gDNA derived from T cells, B-cell-depleted T cells, or PBMCs. Subjects who had been exposed to COVID-19, were actively infected with it, or had recovered from it provided the deeply sampled blood TCRbeta repertoires that made up the dataset. The repertoires were released in a freely available public database meant as a resource for research on the immune response to SARS-CoV-2. The samples were drawn from the first 160 participants of the ongoing ImmuneRACE study and from 950 to 1,500 subjects provided by 6 global collaborators. Nearly every sample came with metadata listing a de-identified subject ID, COVID-19 status, age in years and sex. Where available, HLA class I and class II types were taken from metadata supplied by the sample provider and were not determined by assay-based typing. General study outcomes and caveats: The quantity of clinical and demographic metadata differed by source and by participant and was supplied without curation.

Whole blood was collected in K2EDTA tubes by collaborating institutions according to the institutions' own protocols. For TCRbeta analysis, collaborators shipped samples as frozen whole blood, isolated PBMCs, or DNA extracted from either of those sample types. TCRbeta CDR3 regions were amplified from genomic DNA by means of the immunoSEQ Assay, a bias-controlled multiplex PCR. The published analysis was carried out like this. The number of nucleated cells in each sample was estimated by amplification of reference gene primers within the assay. To quantify the absolute abundance of each unique TCRbeta CDR3 rearrangement, sequence reads were collapsed and filtered. Productive Simpson clonality was computed per sample as the square root of Simpson's diversity index over productive rearrangements. TCRdb re-hosts the immuneACCESS table, in-frame sequences only. Its copies lack some clones; in the studies checked, an unresolved V gene accounts for under half of them, and the cause for the rest is not known. The V and J calls and clone size were taken over from that table, and D and trimming were inferred from the DNA. The sample yields some 150,000 clones; roughly four fifths were counted once. The top ten clones comprise approximately 9% of the sample.

The CDR3 spans 15 residues, from the cysteine through the phenylalanine. Only the CDR3 region is kept as DNA, spanning 45 bases read in frame from base 1. Based on the germline V gene (reference sequence), the CDR1 and CDR2 sequences are LNHDA and SQIVND. V is shortened by 5 bases, J by 7 bases, and the region joining them spans 17 bases. Details on this clone: The antigen it recognizes is unknown. Base qualities were left out, and no much larger clone turns up one base away.

The receptor's source is a woman aged 80 or over in a cohort sampled during active or convalescent COVID-19. The V and J segments used are TRBV19 and TRBJ1-4; the best D guess is TRBD1, with 5 bases matching. Sequenced sample: peripheral blood. The CDR3 corresponds to CASSAETEYFEKLFF. The sequenced DNA is TGTGCCAGTAGTGCAGAGACAGAGTACTTTGAAAAACTGTTTTTT.